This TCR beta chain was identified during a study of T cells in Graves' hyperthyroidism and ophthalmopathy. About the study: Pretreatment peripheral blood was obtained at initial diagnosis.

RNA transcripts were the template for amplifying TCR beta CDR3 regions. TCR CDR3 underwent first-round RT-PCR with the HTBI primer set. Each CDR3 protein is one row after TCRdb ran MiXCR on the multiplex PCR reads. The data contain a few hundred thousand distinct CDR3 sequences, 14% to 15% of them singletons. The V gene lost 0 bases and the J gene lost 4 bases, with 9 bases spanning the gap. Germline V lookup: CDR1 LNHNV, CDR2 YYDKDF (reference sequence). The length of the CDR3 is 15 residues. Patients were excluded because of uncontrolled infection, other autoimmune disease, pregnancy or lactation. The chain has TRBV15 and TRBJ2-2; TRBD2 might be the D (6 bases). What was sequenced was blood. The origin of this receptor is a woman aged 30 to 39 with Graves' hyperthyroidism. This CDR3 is CATSRDVGGTGELFF. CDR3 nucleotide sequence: TGTGCCACCAGCAGAGATGTCGGGGGCACCGGGGAGCTGTTTTTT.